These 30 T cell receptor beta chains were all obtained from the same sample, sequenced in a study of beta chain features in type 1 diabetes. Every bit of the isolated RNA underwent reverse transcription, so sequencing read expressed TCRB transcripts. The assay was immunoSEQ multiplex PCR, and TCRdb's table has in-frame clones only and misses some. The sample has 250,000 to 300,000 clones, about 8.5% seen once. Sample: central memory CD4+ T cells from blood. Receptor source: a young woman in good health.

This clone has more than one count but fewer than ten. The chain carries TRBV6-5 and TRBJ2-7; no firm D call. Per the germline V gene, CDR1 is MNHEY and CDR2 is SVGAGI. CDR3 length: 15 amino acids. V lost 5 bases, J lost 7 bases, and 21 bases lay in between. The CDR3 DNA sequence: TGTGCCAGCAGTCGACGTGGGCAGTGGGTCGCGGAGCAGTACTTC. This codes for CASSRRGQWVAEQYF.

This clone has only a few counts. The V gene is TRBV19, the J gene TRBJ2-7, with a possible D match to TRBD1 (6 bases). The CDR3 sequence is 13 residues long. Germline-derived CDR1 and CDR2 are LNHDA and SQIVND (reference sequence). With 9 bases removed from V and 6 bases from J, the gap between germline ends came to 18 bases. The CDR3: CASLDTRTVEQYF. The CDR3 nucleotides are TGTGCCAGCCTGGACACTAGGACAGTCGAGCAGTACTTC. The complete variable domain, with remaining parts taken from reference TRBV19 and TRBJ2-7, reads DGGITQSPKYLFRKEGQNVTLSCEQNLNHDAMYWYRQDPGQGLRLIYYSQIVNDFQKGDIAEGYSVSREKKESFPLTVTSAQKNPTAFYLCASLDTRTVEQYFGPGTRLTVT.

This clone was found a few times. CDR3 DNA sequence: TGTGCCAGCAGCCTTGGGGGGTCGAACACTGAAGCTTTCTTT. Translated, it gives CASSLGGSNTEAFF. The J gene is TRBJ1-1, the V gene TRBV7-9; tentatively, D is TRBD1 (5 bases). Germline CDR1 SEHNR, CDR2 FQNEAQ (reference sequence). This CDR3 contains 14 residues. Trimming pared 5 bases from V and 1 base from J, leaving 11 bases between.

This clone was counted a few times. The genes are TRBV28 and TRBJ2-5; no firm D call. This CDR3 has 13 amino acids. Germline-derived CDR1 and CDR2 are MDHEN and SYDVKM. Trimming took off 6 bases at V and 2 bases at J, with 10 bases between the two ends. CDR3 DNA sequence: TGTGCCAGCAGAAGAACGATTCAAGAGACCCAGTACTTC. Encoded protein: CASRRTIQETQYF.

This clone has at least ten counts. The chain is built from TRBV28 and TRBJ1-5, with D maybe TRBD1 (6 bases). This CDR3 has 13 residues. Germline assignment: CDR1 MDHEN and CDR2 SYDVKM. V was clipped by 7 bases and J by 5 bases, with 12 bases between them. The CDR3 region is CASIGGAHQPQHF. In nucleotides, the CDR3 is TGTGCCAGCATTGGGGGGGCACATCAGCCCCAGCATTTT.

The genes are TRBV7-9 and TRBJ1-6; 9 bases map to TRBD1. CDR1 and CDR2 from the germline V gene are SEHNR and FQNEAQ (reference sequence). The length of the CDR3 is 15 residues. J lost 8 bases, V lost 5 bases, and 7 bases had no gene match. The CDR3 protein is CASSPLRQGDSPLHF. The CDR3, as DNA: TGTGCCAGCAGCCCATTAAGACAGGGGGATTCACCCCTCCACTTT.

The CDR3 sequence is CASSFRFSTYEQYF. In DNA, the CDR3 is TGTGCCAGCAGCTTCCGATTTTCCACCTACGAGCAGTACTTC. The gene calls are TRBV7-2 and TRBJ2-7; D remains ambiguous. The CDR3 is 14 amino acids. The ends were cut back, 3 bases at V and 2 bases at J, with 11 bases in the middle. Germline V gives CDR1 SGHTA, CDR2 FQGNSA.

Worth noting for this clone: Other DNA sequences in this specimen translate into the identical CDR3. This chain links TRBV5-6 with TRBJ1-4; D may be TRBD1 (5 bases). V was cut by 0 bases and J by 0 bases, with 6 bases left in between. Germline lookup yields CDR1 SGHDT and CDR2 YYEEEE. The CDR3 is made up of 15 amino acids. CDR3 protein: CASSLGQTTNEKLFF. The DNA of the CDR3 is TGTGCCAGCAGCTTGGGACAGACAACTAATGAAAAACTGTTTTTT.

The chain employs TRBV5-6 and TRBJ2-7, with a tentative D call TRBD1 (5 bases). Germline V CDR1 and CDR2: SGHDT, YYEEEE. Trimming left V 0 bases short and J 2 bases short, with 9 bases between. There are 14 residues in the CDR3. CDR3 bases: TGTGCCAGCAGCTTGGAACAGGCAGCCTACGAGCAGTACTTC. As protein: CASSLEQAAYEQYF.

In its sample, this clone was seen a few times. The chain joins TRBV7-3 to TRBJ2-2; D is possibly TRBD1 (6 bases). The CDR3 is 14 residues long. Germline assignment: CDR1 SGHTA and CDR2 FQGTGA. Trimming pared 5 bases from V and 4 bases from J, leaving 11 bases between. The CDR3 reads CASSPQGSTGELFF. CDR3 DNA: TGTGCCAGCAGCCCTCAGGGGAGCACCGGGGAGCTGTTTTTT.

The rearrangement links TRBV27 to TRBJ1-6; D not resolved. CDR3 length equals 14 residues. Germline V gives CDR1 MNHEY, CDR2 SMNVEV (reference sequence). Trimming cost V 8 bases and J 0 bases, with 8 bases left between them. For the CDR3, the DNA is TGTGCCAGCGGCCGAGGCTCCTATAATTCACCCCTCCACTTT. This sequence encodes CASGRGSYNSPLHF.

The rearrangement links TRBV18 to TRBJ2-7, with D possibly matching TRBD1 (6 bases). CDR3 length: 15 residues. Trimming pared 2 bases from V and 2 bases from J, leaving 13 bases between. From germline, CDR1 is KGHSH and CDR2 LQKENI. The CDR3 reads CASSPETGYAYEQYF. In DNA, the CDR3 is TGTGCCAGCTCACCAGAGACAGGCTATGCCTACGAGCAGTACTTC.

This clone was counted between two and nine times. This may come from a read error, since a much larger clone is one base off. The chain carries TRBV11-2 and TRBJ1-1, with D unclear. Trimming stripped 3 bases from V and 0 bases from J, with 2 bases between. Germline CDR1 is SGHAT and CDR2 is FQNNGV. The CDR3 loop spans 12 amino acids. CDR3 in amino acids: CASSLMNTEAFF. CDR3 in DNA: TGTGCCAGCAGCTTGATGAACACTGAAGCTTTCTTT.

The chain has TRBV25-1 and TRBJ1-1; D uncertain. The V gene lost 2 bases and the J gene lost 10 bases, with 14 bases spanning the gap. The CDR3 loop spans 13 amino acids. Looked up from germline, CDR1 is MGHDK and CDR2 is SYGVNS. The CDR3 here is CASSEDLRSGAFF. CDR3 in DNA: TGTGCCAGCAGTGAAGACTTACGATCAGGAGCTTTCTTT. Based on the CDR3 plus reference TRBV25-1 and TRBJ1-1, the full variable domain is EADIYQTPRYLVIGTGKKITLECSQTMGHDKMYWYQQDPGMELHLIHYSYGVNSTEKGDLSSESTVSRIRTEHFPLTLESARPSHTSQYLCASSEDLRSGAFFGQGTRLTVV.

A few counts support this clone. The chain combines TRBV7-9 with TRBJ2-7, with D unresolved. CDR3 length: 13 residues. The ends were cut back, 5 bases at V and 5 bases at J, with 13 bases in the middle. Germline assignment: CDR1 SEHNR and CDR2 FQNEAQ (reference sequence). The CDR3: CASSQGGPDEQYF. In nucleotides, the CDR3 is TGTGCCAGCAGCCAAGGTGGGCCGGACGAGCAGTACTTC.

This clone showed up many times. J is TRBJ2-5 and V is TRBV5-1, with D unclear. Germline assignment: CDR1 SGHRS and CDR2 YFSETQ. V was shortened by 2 bases and J by 3 bases, with 8 bases between the two germline ends. The CDR3 has 13 amino acids. The DNA for the CDR3 is TGCGCCAGCAGCTTAAAAGCTAAAGAGACCCAGTACTTC. Encoded protein: CASSLKAKETQYF.

This clone occurred many times. J is TRBJ2-1 and V is TRBV12-5, with 12 bases that match TRBD2. The CDR3 is 14 residues long. V dropped 2 bases and J dropped 10; count of bases not matched to a gene: 3. Germline-derived CDR1 and CDR2 are LGHNT and FRNRAP. As DNA, the CDR3 is TGTGCTAGTGGTTTGCTAGCGGGGGGGCACGAGCAGTTCTTC. Encoded protein: CASGLLAGGHEQFF. Drawing the rest from reference TRBV12-5 and TRBJ2-1, the complete variable domain is DARVTQTPRHKVTEMGQEVTMRCQPILGHNTVFWYRQTMMQGLELLAYFRNRAPLDDSGMPKDRFSAEMPDATLATLKIQPSEPRDSAVYFCASGLLAGGHEQFFGPGTRLTVL.

The sample holds many counts of this clone. This chain uses TRBV7-9 with TRBJ2-7; D remains ambiguous. This CDR3 is built from 13 residues. V was clipped by 7 bases and J by 5 bases, with 15 bases between them. Germline loops: CDR1 SEHNR, CDR2 FQNEAQ (reference sequence). The CDR3 loop is CASTWGRADEQYF. DNA for the CDR3: TGTGCCAGCACCTGGGGTAGGGCGGACGAGCAGTACTTC.

This clone turned up a few times. V is TRBV6-5 and J is TRBJ1-2; D is undetermined. The length of the CDR3 is 12 residues. Germline-derived CDR1 and CDR2 are MNHEY and SVGAGI. Trimming removed 5 bases from V and 7 bases from J, with 11 bases in between. DNA of the CDR3: TGTGCCAGCAGTCTTCAAGGGAGTGGCTACACCTTC. Protein: CASSLQGSGYTF.

There are a few counts of this clone. The V call is TRBV7-3, the J call TRBJ2-1, with a tentative D call TRBD1 (6 bases). Trimming cost V 6 bases and J 3 bases, with 12 bases left between them. The CDR3 is 14 residues long. Germline loops: CDR1 SGHTA, CDR2 FQGTGA. The CDR3 loop reads CASSRTAHYNEQFF. The CDR3 DNA follows: TGTGCCAGCAGTAGGACAGCCCACTACAATGAGCAGTTCTTC.

The gene calls are TRBV6-1 and TRBJ1-4; 8 bases fit TRBD1. Germline CDR1 MNHNS, CDR2 SASEGT. V shed 7 bases and J 3 bases; nucleotides not matched to a gene: 7. The CDR3 runs 15 residues. The CDR3 region is CASNDRGASNEKLFF. Written as DNA, the CDR3 is TGTGCCAGCAACGACAGGGGAGCGTCTAATGAAAAACTGTTTTTT.

This clone has ten or more counts. This sequence joins TRBV15 and TRBJ1-1; a possible D gene is TRBD1 (5 bases). Germline lookup yields CDR1 LNHNV and CDR2 YYDKDF (reference sequence). Trimming removed 3 bases from V and 8 bases from J, with 19 bases in between. This CDR3 is 15 amino acids long. DNA of the CDR3: TGTGCCACCAGCAGTGACTATCAGGGTCTGGGGGAAGCTTTCTTT. Its protein is CATSSDYQGLGEAFF.

This clone was detected ten times or more. The chain recombines TRBV7-9 with TRBJ1-3; D is undetermined. Trimming shortened V by 5 bases and J by 4 bases, and 12 bases separated the two germline ends. Germline CDR1 reads SEHNR; CDR2 reads FQNEAQ (reference sequence). This CDR3 has 14 amino acids. Here the CDR3 DNA reads TGTGCCAGCAGCCACGGCTATTCAGGAAACACCATATATTTT. It is translated as CASSHGYSGNTIYF.

The V call is TRBV5-1, the J call TRBJ2-1; 9 bases are a match to TRBD1. The CDR3 is 15 amino acids. V lost 4 bases and J lost 4; bases outside the gene matches: 6. In germline, CDR1 is SGHRS, CDR2 YFSETQ. CDR3 sequence: CASSEGQGYYNEQFF. DNA of the CDR3: TGCGCCAGCAGCGAGGGACAGGGTTATTACAATGAGCAGTTCTTC.

This clone has a handful of counts. V usage is TRBV15 and J usage is TRBJ2-1; D remains unclear. Germline loops: CDR1 LNHNV, CDR2 YYDKDF (reference sequence). This CDR3 has 13 residues. Deletions cut 0 bases from V and 5 bases from J, with 5 bases between. The CDR3 bases are TGTGCCACCAGCAGAGACATACACAATGAGCAGTTCTTC. Amino acid sequence: CATSRDIHNEQFF.

This clone was counted ten times or more. The chain uses TRBV27 and TRBJ2-7, with D unresolved. Germline-derived CDR1 and CDR2 are MNHEY and SMNVEV (reference sequence). With 8 bases removed from V and 3 bases from J, the gap between germline ends came to 8 bases. This CDR3 contains 11 residues. As DNA, the CDR3 is TGTGCCAGCGGGCACTACTACGAGCAGTACGTC. Amino acid sequence: CASGHYYEQYV.

In this sample, this clone turned up a few times. V gene TRBV18 combines with J gene TRBJ2-7, with D perhaps being TRBD1 or TRBD2 (5 bases each). Germline values: CDR1 KGHSH, CDR2 LQKENI. The length of the CDR3 is 13 residues. V shed 0 bases and J shed 6 bases, with 9 bases lying between them. The CDR3, as DNA: TGTGCCAGCTCACCACCGTCGAGGGGCGAGCAGTACTTC. Encoded protein: CASSPPSRGEQYF.

The table lists this clone with a few counts. The rearrangement uses TRBV7-8 and TRBJ2-3; D unresolved. This CDR3 is 14 amino acids long. Germline CDR1 and CDR2: SGHVS and FQNEAQ. Trimming removed 2 bases at V and 2 bases at J, with 8 bases between. Written as DNA, the CDR3 is TGTGCCAGCAGCTTAAATACAGACACAGATACGCAGTATTTT. Amino acid sequence: CASSLNTDTDTQYF.

The chain recombines TRBV29-1 with TRBJ2-1, with 10 bases matching TRBD2. CDR1 is SQVTM, CDR2 ANQGSEA, per germline. J lost 4 bases, V lost 3 bases, and 6 bases had no gene match. The CDR3 totals 15 residues. As DNA, the CDR3 is TGCAGCGTTGATTGTGGACTAGCGGAATACAATGAGCAGTTCTTC. Residues: CSVDCGLAEYNEQFF.

This clone was seen only a few times. This chain's CDR3 is CATQGGTEAFF. The CDR3 nucleotides read TGTGCCACACAAGGAGGCACTGAAGCTTTCTTT. This chain links TRBV6-6 with TRBJ1-1; D remains ambiguous. The CDR3 loop spans 11 amino acids. Germline V gives CDR1 MNHNY, CDR2 SVGAGI (reference sequence). Trimming removed 10 bases at V and 4 bases at J, with 10 bases between.